This entry features one T cell receptor (beta chain) sequence. With 60 Vbeta and 13 Jbeta primers, the PCR was carried out. Data came from immunoSEQ multiplex PCR; TCRdb stores just in-frame clones and leaves some out. The sample includes about 140,000 clones, approximately 82% of them seen just once. This sample was included in a study of cytomegalovirus exposure and HLA in healthy donors. In germline, CDR1 is LGHNA, CDR2 YNFKEQ. V was pared by 4 bases and J by 8 bases, with 11 bases of the junction left unmatched. This CDR3 spans 15 amino acids. The receptor comes from a man aged 30 to 39 in good health and CMV-seropositive. What was sequenced was PBMCs. This chain uses TRBV4-2 with TRBJ2-1; 7 positions match TRBD2. In nucleotides, the CDR3 is TGTGCCAGCAGCCCCAGGGTACTAGCGAGGCATGAGCAGTTCTTC. This gives the protein CASSPRVLARHEQFF.